This TCR beta chain is from a study of cytomegalovirus exposure and HLA in healthy donors. The PCR made use of 60 Vbeta and 13 Jbeta primers. Only in-frame clones appear in the TCRdb table, and some are missing; sequencing was by immunoSEQ multiplex PCR. The data show fewer than 250,000 clones, roughly 80% seen once. Overall study results and limits: A few chains tied to CMV proved CMV antigen-specific in vitro. The classifier was said to identify cytomegalovirus status with high specificity and sensitivity.

The ends were cut back, 2 bases at V and 0 bases at J, with 12 bases in the middle. Germline values: CDR1 SGHRS, CDR2 YFSETQ. The CDR3 runs 17 residues. Details on this clone: Its antigen remains unidentified. In the same sample, other DNA sequences code for this CDR3.

The specimen was PBMCs. The TCR originated in a woman in her fifties or sixties in good health and CMV-seronegative. The genes are TRBV5-1 and TRBJ2-6; D might be TRBD1 (5 bases). CDR3 coding DNA: TGCGCCAGCAGCTTCAGGGTTTCCCTCTCTGGGGCCAACGTCCTGACTTTC. As protein: CASSFRVSLSGANVLTF.